The 30 T cell receptor beta chains reported below all come from one sample, sequenced in a study of blood T cell repertoires in COVID-19. Sequencing used immunoSEQ multiplex PCR; TCRdb keeps in-frame clones, though not all of them. Here the sample spans hundreds of thousands of clones, approximately 83% being singletons. Sequencing was carried out using peripheral blood. Receptor source: a woman under 40 who had recovered from COVID-19.

This clone was seen a single time. The chain employs TRBV28 and TRBJ1-5; D may be TRBD1 (5 bases). This CDR3 is 14 amino acids long. Trimming cost V 7 bases and J 9 bases, with 19 bases left between them. Germline V gene lookup returns CDR1 MDHEN and CDR2 SYDVKM. DNA for the CDR3: TGTGCCAGCACCCTTCGGAGGGGCTCGGGGCCCCAGCATTTT. This sequence encodes CASTLRRGSGPQHF.

The J gene is TRBJ1-1, the V gene TRBV28; TRBD1 is a possible D gene (5 bases). V was pared by 6 bases and J by 13 bases, with 18 bases between. CDR1 MDHEN and CDR2 SYDVKM come from the germline V gene. CDR3 length equals 12 residues. Written as DNA, the CDR3 is TGTGCCAGCAGGGCAGGGCCCCCTAATGTTTTCTTT. It translates to CASRAGPPNVFF.

This chain uses TRBV5-6 with TRBJ2-1; 10 bases align to TRBD2. Germline CDR1 is SGHDT and CDR2 is YYEEEE. The CDR3 runs to 14 residues. The V gene end was trimmed by 3 bases and the J gene end by 15 bases; junction bases not matched to a gene: 12. CDR3 sequence (DNA): TGTGCCAGCAGCTCCGGGACTAGCGCCCGAGGGCGGTTCTTC. Amino acid sequence: CASSSGTSARGRFF.

CDR3 amino acids: CASSLSMNTEAFF. The DNA for the CDR3 is TGTGCCAGCAGTTTATCTATGAACACTGAAGCTTTCTTT. The J gene is TRBJ1-1, the V gene TRBV27, with D uncertain. Germline V gene data show CDR1 as MNHEY and CDR2 as SMNVEV (reference sequence). This CDR3 spans 13 amino acids. V lost 0 bases and J 0 bases, leaving 2 bases between the germline ends.

This clone was counted a few times. V and J are TRBV4-1 and TRBJ1-5, with D maybe TRBD1 (6 bases). Germline V gene data show CDR1 as MGHRA and CDR2 as YSYEKL. The CDR3 is 16 residues long. The germline V and J ends were trimmed by 1 base and 7 bases, with 17 bases remaining between them. CDR3 DNA sequence: TGCGCCAGCAGCCAAGTGGGGGCAGGGGACCGGCAGCCCCAGCATTTT. This translates into CASSQVGAGDRQPQHF.

The CDR3 is CASSATGVNQPQHF. Written as DNA, the CDR3 is TGTGCCAGCAGCGCGACAGGGGTCAATCAGCCCCAGCATTTT. This chain connects TRBV6-5 to TRBJ1-5; 8 nucleotides align to TRBD1. Trimming removed 6 bases from V and 3 bases from J; junction bases left unmatched: 4. From germline, CDR1 is MNHEY and CDR2 SVGAGI. The CDR3 spans 14 residues.

The chain carries TRBV7-8 and TRBJ2-7, with 7 bases that match TRBD2. This CDR3 has 15 residues. CDR1 and CDR2 from the germline V gene are SGHVS and FQNEAQ. The ends lost 1 base at V and 5 bases at J; junction bases unmatched: 8. The DNA of the CDR3 is TGTGCCAGCAGCTTAGACGGGGGGACCAGGAACGAGCAGTACTTC. Translation: CASSLDGGTRNEQYF.

A few counts support this clone. The rearrangement joins TRBV7-9 to TRBJ2-2; 7 bases map to TRBD2. This CDR3 spans 15 amino acids. CDR1 SEHNR and CDR2 FQNEAQ come from the germline V gene (reference sequence). V was clipped by 4 bases and J by 4 bases; unmatched bases: 6. CDR3 amino acids: CASSSPGGFTGELFF. CDR3 DNA sequence: TGTGCCAGCAGCTCCCCCGGGGGGTTCACCGGGGAGCTGTTTTTT.

The V and J genes are TRBV19 and TRBJ2-1; a possible D gene is TRBD2 (6 bases). CDR3 length: 18 residues. In germline, CDR1 is LNHDA, CDR2 SQIVND (reference sequence). V dropped 4 bases and J dropped 6 bases, with 25 bases sitting between them. The CDR3 coding sequence is TGTGCCAGTAGTAGGGACGAACTAGCCGGAGTAGTAGTCAATGAGCAGTTCTTC. Translating gives CASSRDELAGVVVNEQFF.

Turning to this clone: Other nucleotide sequences in the sample specify the same CDR3. The V and J genes are TRBV5-1 and TRBJ2-3; 12 bases map to TRBD1. The CDR3 loop spans 15 amino acids. Germline V gene data show CDR1 as SGHRS and CDR2 as YFSETQ. V was clipped by 4 bases and J by 4 bases; unmatched bases: 4. The DNA for the CDR3 is TGCGCCAGCAGCCCGGGGACAGGGGGCGCAGATACGCAGTATTTT. Translating gives CASSPGTGGADTQYF.

V usage is TRBV28 and J usage is TRBJ1-1, with 7 bases that match TRBD1. The CDR3 length is 12 residues. The germline CDR1 and CDR2 sequences are MDHEN and SYDVKM. Germline trimming cut 7 bases from V and 11 bases from J; bases unmatched to any gene: 10. CDR3 nucleotides: TGTGCCAGCACCCTACAGGGGATAGAGGCTTTCTTT. Translation: CASTLQGIEAFF. The variable domain in full, with the rest retrieved from reference TRBV28 and TRBJ1-1, is DVKVTQSSRYLVKRTGEKVFLECVQDMDHENMFWYRQDPGLGLRLIYFSYDVKMKEKGDIPEGYSVSREKKERFSLILESASTNQTSMYLCASTLQGIEAFFGQGTRLTVV.

The CDR3 protein is CASSTGQGPMEQYF. Written as DNA, the CDR3 is TGTGCCAGCAGCACGGGACAAGGGCCCATGGAGCAGTACTTC. This chain uses TRBV9 with TRBJ2-7, with D perhaps matching TRBD1 (6 bases). Germline CDR1 is SGDLS and CDR2 is YYNGEE. There are 14 residues in the CDR3. Between the trimmed V and J ends, which lost 4 bases and 7 bases, there was a span of 18 bases. The full variable domain, completed using reference TRBV9 and TRBJ2-7, is DSGVTQTPKHLITATGQRVTLRCSPRSGDLSVYWYQQSLDQGLQFLIQYYNGEERAKGNILERFSAQQFPDLHSELNLSSLELGDSALYFCASSTGQGPMEQYFGPGTRLTVT.

V and J are TRBV11-2 and TRBJ1-4; possible D gene TRBD1, 5 bases. Germline V gene data show CDR1 as SGHAT and CDR2 as FQNNGV. V shed 1 base and J shed 7 bases, with 13 bases lying between them. This CDR3 spans 15 amino acids. CDR3 loop: CASSLGLQGSEKLFF. The CDR3 nucleotides read TGTGCCAGCAGCTTAGGGTTGCAGGGTAGTGAAAAACTGTTTTTT.

V usage is TRBV3-1 (or the pseudogene TRBV3-2) and J usage is TRBJ2-3; D is ambiguous. CDR3 length: 13 residues. Germline V gives CDR1 LGHDT, CDR2 YNNKEL (reference sequence). Trimming removed 1 base at V and 6 bases at J, with 8 bases between. The CDR3 DNA reads as TGTGCCAGCAGCCAAGGTGGGCAGGATACGCAGTATTTT. Translated, it gives CASSQGGQDTQYF.

The chain carries TRBV2 and TRBJ2-3; a possible D gene is TRBD1 (5 bases). Germline loops: CDR1 SNHLY, CDR2 FYNNEI. The CDR3 length is 15 residues. Trimming took off 5 bases at V and 3 bases at J, with 15 bases between the two ends. CDR3 nucleotides: TGTGCCAGCAGTAAAATTACCTCAGGGACAGATACGCAGTATTTT. As protein: CASSKITSGTDTQYF. Full variable domain (missing parts from reference TRBV2 and TRBJ2-3): EPEVTQTPSHQVTQMGQEVILRCVPISNHLYFYWYRQILGQKVEFLVSFYNNEISEKSEIFDDQFSVERPDGSNFTLKIRSTKLEDSAMYFCASSKITSGTDTQYFGPGTRLTVL.

The chain joins TRBV7-8 to TRBJ2-1; 11 nucleotides match TRBD2. The V gene end was trimmed by 1 base and the J gene end by 2 bases; junction bases not matched to a gene: 4. This CDR3 comprises 17 residues. The germline CDR1 and CDR2 sequences are SGHVS and FQNEAQ. The CDR3 sequence is CASSLGLAGNTYNEQFF. CDR3 in DNA: TGTGCCAGCAGCTTAGGACTAGCGGGGAACACCTACAATGAGCAGTTCTTC.

CDR3 DNA: TGCGCCAGCAGCCCCCGAGAGGGCAACTATGGCTACACCTTC. This encodes CASSPREGNYGYTF. The chain joins TRBV5-1 to TRBJ1-2; the D is unclear. The V end was cut by 4 bases, the J end by 2 bases, with 12 bases between. The CDR3 contains 14 residues. Germline lookup yields CDR1 SGHRS and CDR2 YFSETQ. Together with reference TRBV5-1 and TRBJ1-2, the CDR3 gives the full variable domain: KAGVTQTPRYLIKTRGQQVTLSCSPISGHRSVSWYQQTPGQGLQFLFEYFSETQRNKGNFPGRFSGRQFSNSRSEMNVSTLELGDSALYLCASSPREGNYGYTFGSGTRLTVV.

The CDR3 region has the DNA TGTGCCAGCAGCCCACTTAATGGACAGGGGGCGCGAGCTTTCTTT. It is translated as CASSPLNGQGARAFF. The V call is TRBV3-1 (or the pseudogene TRBV3-2), the J call TRBJ1-1; TRBD1 matches at 11 bases. V gave up 4 bases and J gave up 10 bases; unmatched junction bases: 11. The germline gives CDR1 LGHDT, CDR2 YNNKEL (reference sequence). This CDR3 spans 15 amino acids.

The chain uses TRBV28 and TRBJ2-2; D unclear. The CDR3 runs 15 residues. Trimming pared 3 bases from V and 1 base from J, leaving 9 bases between. The germline V gene encodes CDR1 MDHEN and CDR2 SYDVKM. This CDR3 reads CASSFPGWNTGELFF. The CDR3 DNA reads as TGTGCCAGCAGTTTTCCCGGGTGGAACACCGGGGAGCTGTTTTTT. Together with reference TRBV28 and TRBJ2-2, the CDR3 gives the full variable domain: DVKVTQSSRYLVKRTGEKVFLECVQDMDHENMFWYRQDPGLGLRLIYFSYDVKMKEKGDIPEGYSVSREKKERFSLILESASTNQTSMYLCASSFPGWNTGELFFGEGSRLTVL.

The chain links TRBV19 to TRBJ1-5; TRBD1 might be the D (6 bases). The CDR3 is 16 amino acids. V lost 5 bases, J lost 9 bases, and 23 bases lay in between. CDR1 is LNHDA, CDR2 SQIVND, per germline (reference sequence). The CDR3 DNA reads as TGTGCCAGTAGTGCAAACTCACAGGGTGAAACGCGGCCCCAGCATTTT. Its translation: CASSANSQGETRPQHF.

The chain employs TRBV19 and TRBJ2-1; the match to TRBD2 covers 13 bases. Germline loops: CDR1 LNHDA, CDR2 SQIVND (reference sequence). Trimming took 5 bases from V and 7 from J; bases not matched to a gene: 17. This CDR3 comprises 19 residues. CDR3 sequence reads: CASSVDRNGLAGVPNEQFF. CDR3 DNA sequence: TGTGCCAGTAGTGTGGACAGGAACGGACTAGCGGGAGTACCGAATGAGCAGTTCTTC.

The rearrangement uses TRBV6-5 and TRBJ1-2; TRBD1 agrees at 10 bases. The CDR3 spans 14 residues. In germline, CDR1 is MNHEY, CDR2 SVGAGI. Trimming cost V 5 bases and J 8 bases; bases outside gene matches: 8. The CDR3 reads CASSIRQGAEGYTF. The CDR3 coding sequence is TGTGCCAGCAGTATCCGACAGGGGGCGGAAGGCTACACCTTC.

The chain carries TRBV28 and TRBJ1-3, with TRBD1 matching over 8 bases. V lost 5 bases and J lost 4; bases outside the gene matches: 10. The germline V gene has CDR1 MDHEN and CDR2 SYDVKM. This CDR3 is 16 amino acids long. The CDR3: CASSPTQGARGNTIYF. The CDR3 DNA is TGTGCCAGCAGTCCCACCCAGGGGGCAAGGGGAAACACCATATATTTT.

The CDR3 bases are TGCGCCAGCAGTCAACCTGGGGACAGGGTTCGGACCCTCCACTTT. This translates into CASSQPGDRVRTLHF. The chain employs TRBV23-1 and TRBJ1-6; 9 bases agree with TRBD1. TRBV23-1 is an open reading frame, and its role is uncertain. Unmatched junction bases numbered 10, after V lost 2 bases and J lost 14 bases. The CDR3 is 15 amino acids.

This sequence joins TRBV5-1 and TRBJ2-5; perhaps TRBD1 as D (5 bases). The V gene lost 1 base and the J gene lost 1 base, with 11 bases spanning the gap. The CDR3 consists of 15 residues. The germline V gene has CDR1 SGHRS and CDR2 YFSETQ. CDR3 sequence (DNA): TGCGCCAGCAGCTTGTTACAGGCTACCCAAGAGACCCAGTACTTC. This codes for CASSLLQATQETQYF. Combining the CDR3 with reference TRBV5-1 and TRBJ2-5 gives the whole variable domain KAGVTQTPRYLIKTRGQQVTLSCSPISGHRSVSWYQQTPGQGLQFLFEYFSETQRNKGNFPGRFSGRQFSNSRSEMNVSTLELGDSALYLCASSLLQATQETQYFGPGTRLLVL.

The table lists this clone with a few counts. The rearrangement joins TRBV28 to TRBJ1-1; D not certain. This CDR3 spans 16 amino acids. V was cut by 5 bases and J by 5 bases, with 21 bases left in between. Germline V lookup: CDR1 MDHEN, CDR2 SYDVKM. This chain's CDR3 is CASSPGKIGLWTEAFF. The CDR3 DNA is TGTGCCAGCAGTCCCGGTAAGATAGGACTCTGGACTGAAGCTTTCTTT.

The V and J genes are TRBV4-1 and TRBJ2-7; possible D gene TRBD2, 6 bases. CDR1 is MGHRA and CDR2 is YSYEKL in the germline V gene. This CDR3 has 17 amino acids. Trimming shortened V by 4 bases and J by 0 bases, and 19 bases separated the two germline ends. The CDR3 DNA reads TGCGCCAGCAGCCCCCCTCCCGGGACTGCTACCTCCTACGAGCAGTACTTC. Its translation: CASSPPPGTATSYEQYF.

This sequence joins TRBV18 and TRBJ2-2, with 8 bases that match TRBD1. The trim removed 1 base at V and 6 bases at J, leaving 7 bases unmatched. Germline CDR1 reads KGHSH; CDR2 reads LQKENI. The CDR3 covers 16 residues. CDR3 coding DNA: TGTGCCAGCTCACCACAGGCAGGGGGCATATCCGGGGAGCTGTTTTTT. It yields the protein CASSPQAGGISGELFF.

The chain uses TRBV3-1 (or the pseudogene TRBV3-2) and TRBJ1-1; D uncertain. The germline V and J ends were trimmed by 4 bases and 7 bases, with 7 bases remaining between them. This CDR3 has 11 residues. CDR1 is LGHDT, CDR2 YNNKEL, per germline (reference sequence). The CDR3 DNA reads TGTGCCAGCAGCCGCGAGAGTGAAGCTTTCTTT. Translated: CASSRESEAFF.

The rearrangement joins TRBV29-1 to TRBJ1-1, with 7 bases lining up with TRBD1. The germline gives CDR1 SQVTM, CDR2 ANQGSEA. Trimming cost V 7 bases and J 0 bases; bases outside gene matches: 5. This CDR3 has 13 amino acids. The CDR3 coding sequence is TGCAGCGCTCGACAGGGCTTGAACACTGAAGCTTTCTTT. Its translation is CSARQGLNTEAFF. The full variable domain, in which reference TRBV29-1 and TRBJ1-1 provide the parts outside the CDR3, is SAVISQKPSRDICQRGTSLTIQCQVDSQVTMMFWYRQQPGQSLTLIATANQGSEATYESGFVIDKFPISRPNLTFSTLTVSNMSPEDSSIYLCSARQGLNTEAFFGQGTRLTVV.